Listed below are T cell receptor beta chains from one sample, sequenced in a study of response to subunit inactivated influenza vaccine. TCRdb called the RT-PCR reads again in MiXCR, with one record for every CDR3 protein. The table lists roughly 790,000 distinct CDR3 sequences, approximately 22% of them singletons, with 10% to 13% in the top ten. Sequenced here: PBMCs from blood, sampled more than 4 days after vaccination. The receptors derive from a man in his fifties or sixties who received an inactivated influenza vaccine. Both conserved end residues are part of each CDR3. Fields, in order: CDR3 protein, CDR3 DNA, J gene, V gene, D gene, clone size. D genes are given only for firm matches. Only part of the rows carry a size: once, few, many, or a class if the clone is expanded.

cdr3_aa: CASTVGGAGPGKNIQYF
cdr3_nt: TGTGCCAGCACCGTAGGTGGGGCCGGTCCAGGCAAAAACATTCAGTACTTC
j_call: TRBJ2-4
v_call: TRBV12-3/TRBV12-4
d_call: .
clone_size: few

cdr3_aa: CASSLAGTAATDTQYF
cdr3_nt: TGTGCCAGCAGTTTGGCCGGGACCGCAGCCACAGATACGCAGTATTTT
j_call: TRBJ2-3
v_call: TRBV28
d_call: .
clone_size: .

cdr3_aa: CASSLLGGGRNNQPQHF
cdr3_nt: TGTGCCAGCAGTTTACTGGGGGGCGGTCGAAACAATCAGCCCCAGCATTTT
j_call: TRBJ1-5
v_call: TRBV27
d_call: .
clone_size: few

cdr3_aa: CASSSHGLQETQYF
cdr3_nt: TGTGCCAGCAGTTCCCACGGCCTCCAAGAGACCCAGTACTTC
j_call: TRBJ2-5
v_call: TRBV27
d_call: .
clone_size: many

cdr3_aa: CASRHETGGRVYGYTF
cdr3_nt: TGTGCCAGCAGGCACGAGACAGGGGGCCGTGTCTATGGCTACACCTTC
j_call: TRBJ1-2
v_call: TRBV6-1
d_call: TRBD1
clone_size: .

cdr3_aa: CASSLLDLSYEQYF
cdr3_nt: TGTGCCAGCAGCCTATTAGATCTCTCCTACGAGCAGTACTTC
j_call: TRBJ2-7
v_call: TRBV12-3/TRBV12-4
d_call: .
clone_size: few

cdr3_aa: CALPFVIGQNNEKLFF
cdr3_nt: TGCGCCCTACCGTTTGTCATAGGGCAGAATAATGAAAAACTGTTTTTT
j_call: TRBJ1-4
v_call: TRBV5-1
d_call: .
clone_size: .

cdr3_aa: CSARDDQTGLQFF
cdr3_nt: TGCAGTGCTAGAGACGACCAGACAGGGTTGCAGTTCTTC
j_call: TRBJ2-1
v_call: TRBV20-1
d_call: TRBD1
clone_size: few

cdr3_aa: CASSHNRVGYTF
cdr3_nt: TGCGCCAGCAGCCATAACCGGGTCGGCTACACCTTC
j_call: TRBJ1-2
v_call: TRBV5-1
d_call: .
clone_size: .

cdr3_aa: CSASKRTGGVWNEQFF
cdr3_nt: TGCAGTGCTAGTAAACGGACAGGGGGTGTGTGGAATGAGCAGTTCTTC
j_call: TRBJ2-1
v_call: TRBV20-1
d_call: TRBD1
clone_size: .

cdr3_aa: CASSLGAGQGSEQFF
cdr3_nt: TGCGCCAGCAGCTTGGGAGCGGGACAGGGTAGTGAGCAGTTCTTC
j_call: TRBJ2-1
v_call: TRBV5-1
d_call: TRBD1
clone_size: .

cdr3_aa: CASGRLAASTDTQYF
cdr3_nt: TGTGCCAGCGGACGACTAGCGGCTAGCACAGATACGCAGTATTTT
j_call: TRBJ2-3
v_call: TRBV28
d_call: TRBD2
clone_size: .

cdr3_aa: CASSARTGNYGYTF
cdr3_nt: TGTGCCAGCAGCGCCCGGACAGGGAACTATGGCTACACCTTC
j_call: TRBJ1-2
v_call: TRBV7-2
d_call: TRBD1
clone_size: .

cdr3_aa: CSARDVVAGVDEQFF
cdr3_nt: TGCAGTGCTAGAGATGTGGTAGCGGGAGTCGATGAGCAGTTCTTC
j_call: TRBJ2-1
v_call: TRBV20-1
d_call: TRBD2
clone_size: few

cdr3_aa: CSVEAESNYGYTF
cdr3_nt: TGCAGCGTTGAGGCTGAGTCTAACTATGGCTACACCTTC
j_call: TRBJ1-2
v_call: TRBV29-1
d_call: .
clone_size: .

cdr3_aa: CASRNIDRGLSPLHF
cdr3_nt: TGTGCCAGCAGAAATATTGACAGGGGGCTCTCACCCCTCCACTTT
j_call: TRBJ1-6
v_call: TRBV28
d_call: TRBD1
clone_size: .

cdr3_aa: CASSLFGESRDTQYF
cdr3_nt: TGTGCCAGCAGCTTATTCGGGGAATCAAGAGATACGCAGTATTTT
j_call: TRBJ2-3
v_call: TRBV7-3
d_call: .
clone_size: .

cdr3_aa: CASSSTLAGGSYNEQFF
cdr3_nt: TGTGCCAGCAGCTCAACTCTAGCGGGAGGCTCCTACAATGAGCAGTTCTTC
j_call: TRBJ2-1
v_call: TRBV5-4
d_call: TRBD2
clone_size: .

cdr3_aa: CAISESGGLGYEQYF
cdr3_nt: TGTGCCATCAGTGAGTCGGGGGGACTAGGCTACGAGCAGTACTTC
j_call: TRBJ2-7
v_call: TRBV10-3
d_call: TRBD2
clone_size: .

cdr3_aa: CASSHDRVYPFSYEQYF
cdr3_nt: TGTGCCAGCAGCCACGACAGGGTTTACCCTTTTTCCTACGAGCAGTACTTC
j_call: TRBJ2-7
v_call: TRBV5-6
d_call: TRBD1
clone_size: .

cdr3_aa: CASSFLGGVYEQYF
cdr3_nt: TGTGCCAGCAGCTTCTTGGGGGGAGTGTACGAGCAGTACTTC
j_call: TRBJ2-7
v_call: TRBV7-2
d_call: .
clone_size: few

cdr3_aa: CASSSRRPSPDSPLHF
cdr3_nt: TGTGCCAGCAGTTCCAGAAGACCGTCCCCGGATTCACCCCTCCACTTT
j_call: TRBJ1-6
v_call: TRBV12-3/TRBV12-4
d_call: .
clone_size: .

cdr3_aa: CASRGSGGRSSTEQFF
cdr3_nt: TGCGCCAGCAGAGGTTCGGGGGGCCGCTCCTCCACTGAGCAGTTCTTC
j_call: TRBJ2-1
v_call: TRBV5-1
d_call: .
clone_size: few

cdr3_aa: CASSATGTGPAYEQYF
cdr3_nt: TGTGCCAGCAGCGCAACCGGGACAGGACCTGCCTACGAGCAGTACTTC
j_call: TRBJ2-7
v_call: TRBV5-6
d_call: TRBD1
clone_size: few

cdr3_aa: CASSQAEGQDYEQYF
cdr3_nt: TGTGCCAGCAGCCAAGCCGAGGGACAAGACTACGAGCAGTACTTC
j_call: TRBJ2-7
v_call: TRBV4-2
d_call: .
clone_size: few

cdr3_aa: CASSLGAVNEKLFF
cdr3_nt: TGTGCCAGCAGCTTAGGGGCAGTTAATGAAAAACTGTTTTTT
j_call: TRBJ1-4
v_call: TRBV11-2
d_call: .
clone_size: .

cdr3_aa: CASRGQGVNYGYTF
cdr3_nt: TGTGCCAGCAGAGGACAGGGGGTTAACTATGGCTACACCTTC
j_call: TRBJ1-2
v_call: TRBV12-3/TRBV12-4
d_call: TRBD1
clone_size: .

cdr3_aa: CASSQEWRGTEAFF
cdr3_nt: TGTGCCAGCAGCCAAGAATGGAGGGGCACTGAAGCTTTCTTT
j_call: TRBJ1-1
v_call: TRBV4-2
d_call: .
clone_size: .

cdr3_aa: CASSRTSGTSGEQFF
cdr3_nt: TGTGCCAGCAGCCGCACCTCCGGGACTAGTGGTGAGCAGTTCTTC
j_call: TRBJ2-1
v_call: TRBV7-3
d_call: TRBD2
clone_size: few

cdr3_aa: CASSQETAGAGKLFF
cdr3_nt: TGCGCCAGCAGCCAAGAGACCGCGGGGGCAGGAAAACTGTTTTTT
j_call: TRBJ1-4
v_call: TRBV4-1
d_call: .
clone_size: .

cdr3_aa: CASSITGGRREAFF
cdr3_nt: TGCGCCAGCAGCATAACAGGGGGCCGACGCGAAGCTTTCTTT
j_call: TRBJ1-1
v_call: TRBV5-1
d_call: TRBD1
clone_size: .

cdr3_aa: CASSQGSETQYF
cdr3_nt: TGTGCCAGCAGCCAAGGATCCGAGACCCAGTACTTC
j_call: TRBJ2-5
v_call: TRBV4-2
d_call: .
clone_size: many

cdr3_aa: CASSLALRGVGVVYTQYF
cdr3_nt: TGTGCCAGCAGCTTAGCGCTCCGGGGGGTTGGAGTAGTTTATACGCAGTATTTT
j_call: TRBJ2-3
v_call: TRBV7-2
d_call: TRBD2
clone_size: .

cdr3_aa: CASKKGLNTEAFF
cdr3_nt: TGTGCCAGCAAGAAGGGCTTGAACACTGAAGCTTTCTTT
j_call: TRBJ1-1
v_call: TRBV6-1
d_call: .
clone_size: few

cdr3_aa: CSVERWLAGGPRQYF
cdr3_nt: TGCAGCGTTGAAAGGTGGCTAGCGGGAGGGCCGAGGCAGTACTTC
j_call: TRBJ2-7
v_call: TRBV29-1
d_call: TRBD2
clone_size: .

cdr3_aa: CSANGDGSSYEQYF
cdr3_nt: TGCAGTGCGAATGGGGACGGGAGCTCCTACGAGCAGTACTTC
j_call: TRBJ2-7
v_call: TRBV20-1
d_call: .
clone_size: many

cdr3_aa: CASSHGTGSFEQYF
cdr3_nt: TGTGCCAGCAGCCACGGGACAGGGAGTTTCGAGCAGTACTTC
j_call: TRBJ2-7
v_call: TRBV3-1
d_call: TRBD1
clone_size: few

cdr3_aa: CSARGEVVGNQPQHF
cdr3_nt: TGCAGTGCTAGGGGGGAGGTCGTTGGCAATCAGCCCCAGCATTTT
j_call: TRBJ1-5
v_call: TRBV20-1
d_call: .
clone_size: .

cdr3_aa: CASSREQGTGNTIYF
cdr3_nt: TGTGCCAGCAGCCGCGAACAGGGGACGGGAAACACCATATATTTT
j_call: TRBJ1-3
v_call: TRBV7-2
d_call: TRBD1
clone_size: few